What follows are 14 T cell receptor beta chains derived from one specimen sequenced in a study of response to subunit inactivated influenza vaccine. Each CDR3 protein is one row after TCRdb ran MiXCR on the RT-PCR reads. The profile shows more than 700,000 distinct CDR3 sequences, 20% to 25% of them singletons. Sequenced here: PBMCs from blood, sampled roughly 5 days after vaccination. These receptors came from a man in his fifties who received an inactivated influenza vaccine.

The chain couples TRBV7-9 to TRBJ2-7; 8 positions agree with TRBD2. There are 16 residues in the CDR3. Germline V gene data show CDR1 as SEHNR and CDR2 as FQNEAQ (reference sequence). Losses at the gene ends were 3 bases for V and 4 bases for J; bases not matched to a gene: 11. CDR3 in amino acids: CASSLEAGTRRYEQYF. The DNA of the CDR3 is TGTGCCAGCAGCTTGGAAGCCGGGACTAGAAGGTACGAGCAGTACTTC.

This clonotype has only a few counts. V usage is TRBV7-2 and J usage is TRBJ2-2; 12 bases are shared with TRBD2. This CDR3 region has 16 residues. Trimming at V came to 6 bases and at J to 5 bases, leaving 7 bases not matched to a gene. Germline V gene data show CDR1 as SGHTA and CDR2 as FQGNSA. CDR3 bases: TGTGCCAGCAGGCCTAGCGGGGGGGGGCAGACCGGGGAGCTGTTTTTT. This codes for CASRPSGGGQTGELFF.

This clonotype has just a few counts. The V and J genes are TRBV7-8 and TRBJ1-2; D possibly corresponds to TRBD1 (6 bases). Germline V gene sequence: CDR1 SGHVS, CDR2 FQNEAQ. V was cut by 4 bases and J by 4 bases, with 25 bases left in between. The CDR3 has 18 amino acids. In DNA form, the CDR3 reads TGTGCCAGCAGCTCACAGGTGGCCGTGGGGGGGCCAATCTATGGCTACACCTTC. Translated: CASSSQVAVGGPIYGYTF.

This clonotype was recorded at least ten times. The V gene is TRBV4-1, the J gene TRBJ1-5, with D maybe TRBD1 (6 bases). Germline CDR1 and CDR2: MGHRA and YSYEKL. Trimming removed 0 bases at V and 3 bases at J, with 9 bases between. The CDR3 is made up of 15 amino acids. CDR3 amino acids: CASSQERGANQPQHF. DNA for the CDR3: TGCGCCAGCAGCCAAGAGAGGGGGGCCAATCAGCCCCAGCATTTT.

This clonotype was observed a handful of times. The CDR3 coding sequence is TGTGCCATCAGTGAGCGCCGGGACACCGGGGAGCTGTTTTTT. Residues: CAISERRDTGELFF. This chain connects TRBV10-3 to TRBJ2-2, with D unclear. Germline-derived CDR1 and CDR2 are ENHRY and SYGVKD. Trimming cost V 2 bases and J 3 bases, with 7 bases left between them. The length of the CDR3 is 14 residues.

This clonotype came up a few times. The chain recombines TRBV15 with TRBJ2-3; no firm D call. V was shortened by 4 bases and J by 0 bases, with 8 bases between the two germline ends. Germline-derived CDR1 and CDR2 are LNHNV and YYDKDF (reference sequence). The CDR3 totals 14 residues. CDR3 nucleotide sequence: TGTGCCACCAGCACGGATGGAAGCACAGATACGCAGTATTTT. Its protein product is CATSTDGSTDTQYF.

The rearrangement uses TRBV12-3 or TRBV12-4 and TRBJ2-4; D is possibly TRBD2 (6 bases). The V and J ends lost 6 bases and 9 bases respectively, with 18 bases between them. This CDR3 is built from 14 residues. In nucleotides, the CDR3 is TGTGCCAGCAGCCCGGGACTCCCCGCTAGCATTCAGTACTTC. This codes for CASSPGLPASIQYF.

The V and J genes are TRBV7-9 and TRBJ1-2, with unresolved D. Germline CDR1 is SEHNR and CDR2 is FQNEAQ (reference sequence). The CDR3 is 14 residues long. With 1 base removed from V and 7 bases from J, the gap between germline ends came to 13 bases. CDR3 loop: CASSLDAATGGYTF. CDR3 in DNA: TGTGCCAGCAGCTTAGACGCAGCAACCGGTGGCTACACCTTC.

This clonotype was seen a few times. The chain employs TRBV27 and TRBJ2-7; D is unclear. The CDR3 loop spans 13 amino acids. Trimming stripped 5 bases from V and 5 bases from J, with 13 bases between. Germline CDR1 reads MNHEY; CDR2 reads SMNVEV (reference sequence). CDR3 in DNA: TGTGCCAGCAGTCCAGTACTGACGGACGAGCAGTACTTC. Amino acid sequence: CASSPVLTDEQYF.

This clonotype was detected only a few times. CDR3 in amino acids: CASSSYDRSTDTQYF. CDR3 coding DNA: TGTGCCAGCAGCTCCTATGACAGGAGCACAGATACGCAGTATTTT. The genes are TRBV7-3 and TRBJ2-3, with TRBD1 as a possible D gene (6 bases). In germline, CDR1 is SGHTA, CDR2 FQGTGA. The germline V and J ends were trimmed by 4 bases and 0 bases, with 11 bases remaining between them. This CDR3 contains 15 residues. Looking up the rest from reference TRBV7-3 and TRBJ2-3 gives the full variable domain: GAGVSQTPSNKVTEKGKYVELRCDPISGHTALYWYRQSLGQGPEFLIYFQGTGAADDSGLPNDRFFAVRPEGSVSTLKIQRTERGDSAVYLCASSSYDRSTDTQYFGPGTRLTVL.

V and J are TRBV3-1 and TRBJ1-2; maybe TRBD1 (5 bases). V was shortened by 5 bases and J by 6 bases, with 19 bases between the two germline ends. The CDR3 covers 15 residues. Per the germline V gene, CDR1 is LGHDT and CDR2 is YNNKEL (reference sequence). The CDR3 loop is CASSSRLGAVNGYTF. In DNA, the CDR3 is TGTGCCAGCAGCTCACGTCTAGGGGCGGTTAATGGCTACACCTTC.

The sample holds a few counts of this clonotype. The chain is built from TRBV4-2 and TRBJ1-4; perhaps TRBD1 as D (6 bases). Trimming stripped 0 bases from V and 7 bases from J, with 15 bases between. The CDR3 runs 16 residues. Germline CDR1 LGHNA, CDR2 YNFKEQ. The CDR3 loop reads CASSQEGQGRTEKLFF. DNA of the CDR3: TGTGCCAGCAGCCAAGAAGGGCAGGGGCGCACTGAAAAACTGTTTTTT.

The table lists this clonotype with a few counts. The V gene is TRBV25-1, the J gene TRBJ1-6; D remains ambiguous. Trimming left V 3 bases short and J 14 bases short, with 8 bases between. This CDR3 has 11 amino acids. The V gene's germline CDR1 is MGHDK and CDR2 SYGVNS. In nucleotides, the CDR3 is TGTGCCAGCAGTGATTTTTTCTCCCTCCACTTT. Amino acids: CASSDFFSLHF.

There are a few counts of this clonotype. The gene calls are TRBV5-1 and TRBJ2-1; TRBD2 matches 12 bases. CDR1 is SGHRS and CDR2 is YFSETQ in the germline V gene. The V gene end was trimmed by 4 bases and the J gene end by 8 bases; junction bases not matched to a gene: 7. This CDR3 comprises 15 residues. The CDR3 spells CASSQGLAGYYEQFF. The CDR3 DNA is TGCGCCAGCAGCCAGGGACTAGCGGGTTACTATGAGCAGTTCTTC.